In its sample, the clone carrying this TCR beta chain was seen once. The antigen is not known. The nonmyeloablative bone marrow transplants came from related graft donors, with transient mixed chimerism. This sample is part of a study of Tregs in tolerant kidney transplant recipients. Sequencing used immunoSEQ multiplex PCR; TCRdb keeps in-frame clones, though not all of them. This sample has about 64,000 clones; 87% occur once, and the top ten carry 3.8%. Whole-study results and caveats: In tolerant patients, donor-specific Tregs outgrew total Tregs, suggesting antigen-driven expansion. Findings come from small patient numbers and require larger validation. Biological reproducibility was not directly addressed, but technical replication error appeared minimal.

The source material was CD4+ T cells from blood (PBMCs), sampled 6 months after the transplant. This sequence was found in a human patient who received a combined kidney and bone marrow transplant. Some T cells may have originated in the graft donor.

The CDR3 sequence is CASRRAGKTYEQYF. The CDR3 coding sequence is TGTGCCAGCAGGCGAGCGGGGAAGACCTACGAGCAGTACTTC. This chain uses TRBV6-6 with TRBJ2-7; 7 bases map to TRBD2. This CDR3 is 14 amino acids long. The ends lost 6 bases at V and 2 bases at J; junction bases unmatched: 7. Germline V gene lookup returns CDR1 MNHNY and CDR2 SVGAGI (reference sequence).